Following are 8 T cell receptor beta chains from one sample sequenced in a study of T cell changes during pregnancy in multiple sclerosis. TCRdb keeps only in-frame clones here, not all; method: immunoSEQ multiplex PCR. The data contain around 15,000 clones, 93% of them singletons. This sample comprised peripheral blood, obtained in the second trimester of pregnancy. These receptors came from a female donor in good health, enrolled as a control in a pregnancy study.

This sequence joins TRBV25-1 and TRBJ2-7, with 7 bases that match TRBD1. Trimming at V came to 5 bases and at J to 5 bases, leaving 15 bases not matched to a gene. This CDR3 spans 16 amino acids. CDR1 and CDR2 (germline): MGHDK, SYGVNS. This chain's CDR3 is CASSSIGDSLMDEQYF. CDR3 coding DNA: TGTGCCAGCAGTTCCATTGGGGACAGCCTTATGGACGAGCAGTACTTC.

The chain is built from TRBV28 and TRBJ2-7; 10 nucleotides match TRBD1. The V gene's germline CDR1 is MDHEN and CDR2 SYDVKM. The V segment lost 2 bases and the J segment 4 bases; nucleotides outside the gene matches: 11. The length of the CDR3 is 17 residues. This chain's CDR3 is CASSLRWAGQGLYEQYF. The CDR3 nucleotides are TGTGCCAGCAGTTTAAGGTGGGCGGGACAGGGGTTATACGAGCAGTACTTC.

This chain uses TRBV28 with TRBJ1-2, with D possibly being TRBD1 (5 bases). The CDR3 spans 15 residues. V dropped 4 bases and J dropped 8 bases, with 20 bases sitting between them. CDR1 is MDHEN, CDR2 SYDVKM, per germline. The CDR3 sequence: CASSYTDGQGGGYTF. The CDR3 DNA is TGTGCCAGCAGTTATACAGACGGGCAGGGAGGAGGCTACACCTTC.

This CDR3 reads CASSYRRGKGDTEAFF. The CDR3 nucleotides are TGTGCCAGCAGTTACCGCCGAGGGAAGGGGGACACTGAAGCTTTCTTT. The rearrangement uses TRBV6-5 and TRBJ1-1; tentatively, D is TRBD1 (6 bases). Germline CDR1 and CDR2: MNHEY and SVGAGI. The CDR3 is 16 residues long. The ends were cut back, 2 bases at V and 3 bases at J, with 16 bases in the middle.

The chain employs TRBV27 and TRBJ2-3; D unclear. V lost 0 bases to trimming and J lost 0 bases, with 7 bases between them. Per the germline V gene, CDR1 is MNHEY and CDR2 is SMNVEV (reference sequence). This CDR3 comprises 15 residues. CDR3 coding DNA: TGTGCCAGCAGTTTATCCCGGAGAAGCACAGATACGCAGTATTTT. Residues: CASSLSRRSTDTQYF.

The chain links TRBV18 to TRBJ2-7; unclear D gene. The CDR3 has 15 residues. V was shortened by 3 bases and J by 0 bases, with 12 bases between the two germline ends. Germline V lookup: CDR1 KGHSH, CDR2 LQKENI. This CDR3 is CASSPGSSSSYEQYF. The CDR3 nucleotides are TGTGCCAGCTCACCGGGCAGTTCGAGCTCCTACGAGCAGTACTTC.

The table lists this clone with a count of one. The chain uses TRBV6-9 and TRBJ1-5; 7 bases are a match to TRBD1. The CDR3 totals 16 residues. Germline CDR1 MNHGY, CDR2 SVAAGI. Trimming removed 6 bases from V and 6 bases from J; junction bases left unmatched: 14. The CDR3 protein is CASSPTDRVGSQPQHF. As DNA, the CDR3 is TGTGCCAGCAGCCCCACCGACAGGGTTGGGAGTCAGCCCCAGCATTTT.

The V call is TRBV5-5, the J call TRBJ1-3; D may be TRBD1 (5 bases). V was cut by 0 bases and J by 2 bases, with 6 bases left in between. The CDR3 loop spans 14 amino acids. The germline gives CDR1 SGHKS, CDR2 YYEKEE (reference sequence). CDR3 sequence reads: CASSLEGTGNTIYF. CDR3 sequence (DNA): TGTGCCAGCAGCTTGGAGGGGACTGGAAACACCATATATTTT.